What follows describes a single T cell receptor (beta chain). Its antigen is not identified. The data are from a study of cytomegalovirus exposure and HLA in healthy donors. At the level of the study: Sequencing of 150 million to 200 million T cells in an earlier analysis found about 120 million unique TCR beta sequences.

The PCR used 60 Vbeta and 13 Jbeta primers. Measured with immunoSEQ multiplex PCR; TCRdb has only the in-frame clones, and not every one. The sample records about 120,000 clones, approximately 80% being singletons. Germline V gene lookup returns CDR1 MGHRA and CDR2 YSYEKL. This CDR3 has 16 residues. Trimming at V came to 0 bases and at J to 3 bases, leaving 7 bases not matched to a gene. Study observations and caveats: A later analysis showed HLA-associated TCR beta chains outstripping equally common others in clonal expansion. A later analysis found that most CMV-associated TCR beta chains appeared HLA-restricted.

The sequence was collected from a man younger than 30 in good health and CMV-seropositive. Material for sequencing was PBMCs. This chain uses TRBV4-1 with TRBJ1-2, with 7 positions matching TRBD1. CDR3 sequence reads: CASSQEGTEGDYGYTF. The CDR3 nucleotides read TGCGCCAGCAGCCAAGAGGGGACAGAGGGTGACTATGGCTACACCTTC.